This record looks at one T cell receptor beta chain sequence and its context. V lost 1 base and J lost 8; bases outside the gene matches: 5. This CDR3 contains 15 residues. The germline CDR1 and CDR2 sequences are SGHNT and YYREEE (reference sequence). Assay used: immunoSEQ multiplex PCR; TCRdb lists only in-frame clones, some missing. The table lists roughly 47,000 clones, 80% to 90% of them singletons. The data were taken from a study of T cell changes during pregnancy in multiple sclerosis. The chain is built from TRBV5-4 and TRBJ2-1; 11 positions agree with TRBD2. Material: CD4+ T cells from peripheral blood mononuclear cells, obtained after pregnancy. This receptor was taken from a female donor with multiple sclerosis, enrolled in a pregnancy study. The CDR3: CASSLTSGSIYEQFF. CDR3 DNA: TGTGCCAGCAGCTTGACTAGCGGGAGTATCTATGAGCAGTTCTTC.